This T cell receptor (beta chain) was recovered during a study of blood T cell repertoires in COVID-19. Study-level background: Italy, Spain and the United States were the sources of the convalescent and acute COVID-19 samples. Sample material is recorded as cDNA or gDNA derived from T cells, B-cell-depleted T cells, or PBMCs.

The germline V gene encodes CDR1 SSHAT and CDR2 FNYEAQ (reference sequence). The CDR3 consists of 16 residues. As originally analysed: Researchers report that nucleated cell counts were estimated from reference gene primer amplification. Sequencing used immunoSEQ multiplex PCR; TCRdb keeps in-frame clones, though not all of them. The V and J calls and clone size are taken from that table; D and trimming were inferred from the DNA. The data show around 91,000 clones, roughly 85% seen once. As regards this clone: The junction and the germline gene differ at one end; a read error may be behind it.

The chain has TRBV7-7 and TRBJ2-3; 8 positions match TRBD1. The sequence came from an elderly man with acute or convalescent COVID-19. Sequencing input: peripheral blood. This CDR3 reads CASSLGSGGRGDTQYF. The CDR3 coding sequence is TGTGCTAGCAGCTTGGGATCAGGGGGCAGAGGAGATACGCAGTATTTT.